These T cell receptor beta chains were read from a single sample in a study of blood T cells in healthy people across ages. TCRdb fed the 5' RACE reads into MiXCR, producing one record per CDR3 protein. This table has about 400,000 distinct CDR3 sequences, about 49% appearing once. The sequencing input was blood. Source of these receptors: a man between 60 and 70 years old in good health. Each CDR3 is given without its conserved first and last residue. Only part of the rows carry a size: once, few, many, or a class if the clone is expanded.

cdr3_aa: ASSPTFSGRSQETQY; v_call: TRBV9; cdr3_length: 15; j_call: TRBJ2-5; clone_size: many
cdr3_aa: ASSTPGHRSYEQY; v_call: TRBV21-1; cdr3_length: 13; j_call: TRBJ2-7; clone_size: NA
cdr3_aa: ASSKAVGTYNEQF; v_call: TRBV25-1; cdr3_length: 13; j_call: TRBJ2-1; clone_size: NA
cdr3_aa: ASSVWQQETQY; v_call: TRBV12-3/TRBV12-4; cdr3_length: 11; j_call: NA; clone_size: NA
cdr3_aa: SVTKRGSYNEQF; v_call: TRBV29-1; cdr3_length: 12; j_call: TRBJ2-1; clone_size: NA
cdr3_aa: ASTGPGLTNYEQY; v_call: TRBV12-3/TRBV12-4; cdr3_length: 13; j_call: TRBJ2-7; clone_size: NA
cdr3_aa: SAGGRLGNQPQH; v_call: TRBV20-1; cdr3_length: 12; j_call: TRBJ1-5; clone_size: NA
cdr3_aa: ASSFNPGETQY; v_call: TRBV12-3/TRBV12-4; cdr3_length: 11; j_call: TRBJ2-5; clone_size: NA
cdr3_aa: ASSPEAKNIQY; v_call: TRBV7-2; cdr3_length: 11; j_call: TRBJ2-4; clone_size: many
cdr3_aa: ASSWTGRLNEQY; v_call: TRBV5-6; cdr3_length: 12; j_call: TRBJ2-7; clone_size: NA
cdr3_aa: ASSKGVQYEQY; v_call: TRBV7-2; cdr3_length: 11; j_call: NA; clone_size: NA
cdr3_aa: ASSPIPGQPRSGANVLT; v_call: TRBV7-3; cdr3_length: 17; j_call: TRBJ2-6; clone_size: NA
cdr3_aa: SAQAVGGLAGGSRTDTQY; v_call: TRBV20-1; cdr3_length: 18; j_call: TRBJ2-3; clone_size: few
cdr3_aa: SAPRGAGGYT; v_call: TRBV20-1; cdr3_length: 10; j_call: TRBJ1-2; clone_size: NA